Below, 14 T cell receptor beta chains from the same sample are listed, as sequenced in a study of response to subunit inactivated influenza vaccine. TCRdb recomputed calls from the RT-PCR reads with MiXCR, one row per CDR3 protein. In the table there are more than 150,000 distinct CDR3 sequences, roughly a tenth of which are singletons. Material: CD8+ T cells sorted from PBMCs, obtained less than 30 months after vaccination. These receptors all stem from a man between 45 and 75 years old who received an inactivated influenza vaccine.

This clonotype was seen ten or more times. This chain joins TRBV7-9 and TRBJ2-3, with D maybe TRBD2 (5 bases). Trimming took off 5 bases at V and 0 bases at J, with 18 bases between the two ends. Germline V gives CDR1 SEHNR, CDR2 FQNEAQ (reference sequence). The CDR3 extends over 17 amino acids. The CDR3 DNA follows: TGTGCCAGCAGCCCAAAGAGGGAAGCCCGGAGCACAGATACGCAGTATTTT. Translation: CASSPKREARSTDTQYF.

This clonotype was seen at least ten times. V and J are TRBV11-2 and TRBJ2-3; D gene ambiguous. V was clipped by 1 base and J by 7 bases, with 9 bases between them. Per the germline V gene, CDR1 is SGHAT and CDR2 is FQNNGV. The CDR3 length is 13 residues. CDR3 in amino acids: CASSLVGIHTQYF. CDR3 coding DNA: TGTGCCAGCAGCTTAGTGGGTATCCATACGCAGTATTTT.

This clonotype occurred a few times. V and J are TRBV7-8 and TRBJ2-7, with D hard to call. Trimming removed 3 bases from V and 4 bases from J, with 10 bases in between. The CDR3 runs 13 residues. Germline CDR1 SGHVS, CDR2 FQNEAQ. The CDR3 region is CASSLDSNYEQYF. CDR3 nucleotides: TGTGCCAGCAGCTTGGATAGCAATTACGAGCAGTACTTC.

The chain combines TRBV6-5 with TRBJ2-3; 10 nucleotides agree with TRBD2. The CDR3 extends over 15 amino acids. Looked up from germline, CDR1 is MNHEY and CDR2 is SVGAGI. J gave up 9 bases and V 0 bases, and 6 bases lay outside the gene matches. The CDR3 spells CASSYSRLAGETQYF. The CDR3 DNA follows: TGTGCCAGCAGTTACTCGAGGCTAGCGGGGGAGACGCAGTATTTT.

The chain carries TRBV6-1 and TRBJ2-3, with D possibly TRBD2 on 6 matching bases. The V gene lost 6 bases and the J gene lost 6 bases, with 13 bases spanning the gap. CDR1 MNHNS and CDR2 SASEGT come from the germline V gene. CDR3 size: 13 residues. The CDR3 DNA reads as TGTGCCAGCAGCCAGACTAGTGCCGATACGCAGTATTTT. It codes for CASSQTSADTQYF.

The J gene is TRBJ2-7, the V gene TRBV11-2; 7 positions match TRBD2. With 1 base clipped from V and 4 bases from J, the junction kept 10 bases outside the gene matches. CDR1 is SGHAT, CDR2 FQNNGV, per germline. The CDR3 is made up of 16 amino acids. The CDR3 loop reads CASSLGGTTPLYEQYF. CDR3 DNA: TGTGCCAGCAGCTTAGGCGGGACTACGCCTCTGTACGAGCAGTACTTC.

The chain employs TRBV12-3 or TRBV12-4 and TRBJ2-4, with D perhaps being TRBD1 or TRBD2 (5 bases each). The germline V and J ends were trimmed by 3 bases and 0 bases, with 12 bases remaining between them. There are 16 residues in the CDR3. The CDR3 loop is CASSLRGELAKNIQYF. The CDR3, as DNA: TGTGCCAGCAGTTTGAGGGGCGAACTAGCCAAAAACATTCAGTACTTC.

This clonotype turned up a few times. V is TRBV6-5 and J is TRBJ2-5; no clear D gene. Germline CDR1 MNHEY, CDR2 SVGAGI. Trimming took off 2 bases at V and 2 bases at J, with 9 bases between the two ends. This CDR3 is 14 amino acids long. The CDR3 DNA is TGTGCCAGCAGTTACCTGACACAACAAGAGACCCAGTACTTC. Protein: CASSYLTQQETQYF.

This clonotype was counted many times. The chain has TRBV3-1 and TRBJ2-1; 7 nucleotides align to TRBD2. From germline, CDR1 is LGHDT and CDR2 YNNKEL (reference sequence). CDR3 length equals 15 residues. The ends lost 2 bases at V and 2 bases at J; junction bases unmatched: 3. The CDR3 sequence is CASSQSGGAYNEQFF. In DNA form, the CDR3 reads TGTGCCAGCAGCCAATCGGGAGGCGCCTACAATGAGCAGTTCTTC.

The chain combines TRBV10-3 with TRBJ2-1; TRBD2 agrees at 7 bases. V was clipped by 6 bases and J by 2 bases; unmatched bases: 1. CDR1 ENHRY and CDR2 SYGVKD come from the germline V gene. This CDR3 comprises 13 residues. CDR3 loop: CAISAGAYNEQFF. DNA of the CDR3: TGTGCCATCAGCGCGGGGGCCTACAATGAGCAGTTCTTC.

The chain links TRBV20-1 to TRBJ1-2; possibly TRBD1 for D (5 bases). With 6 bases removed from V and 5 bases from J, the gap between germline ends came to 19 bases. Germline V gene data show CDR1 as DFQATT and CDR2 as SNEGSKA (reference sequence). This CDR3 spans 14 amino acids. CDR3 amino acids: CSARRDSNGYGYTF. DNA of the CDR3: TGCAGTGCCAGAAGGGACTCTAACGGGTATGGCTACACCTTC.

This chain connects TRBV29-1 to TRBJ2-3; TRBD2 matches 11 bases. Germline-derived CDR1 and CDR2 are SQVTM and ANQGSEA. Germline trimming cut 0 bases from V and 2 bases from J; bases unmatched to any gene: 4. The CDR3 extends over 16 amino acids. The chain's CDR3 is CSVEDPSGRYTDTQYF. Here the CDR3 DNA reads TGCAGCGTTGAAGACCCTAGCGGGAGGTACACAGATACGCAGTATTTT.

The V call is TRBV11-2, the J call TRBJ2-7, with 7 positions matching TRBD2. Trimming at V came to 2 bases and at J to 2 bases, leaving 6 bases not matched to a gene. This CDR3 contains 15 residues. The germline V gene encodes CDR1 SGHAT and CDR2 FQNNGV. The chain's CDR3 is CASSLPAGVPYEQYF. In DNA form, the CDR3 reads TGTGCCAGCAGCTTACCCGCGGGAGTACCCTACGAGCAGTACTTC.

This clonotype was observed a handful of times. This chain connects TRBV15 to TRBJ2-7, with D tentatively TRBD2 (6 bases). The CDR3 runs to 16 residues. Trimming stripped 4 bases from V and 5 bases from J, with 21 bases between. CDR1 and CDR2 from the germline V gene are LNHNV and YYDKDF (reference sequence). This CDR3 is CATSIRGLHLYDEQYF. CDR3 DNA: TGTGCCACCAGCATCAGAGGACTACACTTGTACGACGAGCAGTACTTC.